The text below deals with one T cell receptor beta chain. Its matching antigen is unknown. Mismatch with germline at one junction end may stem from a read error. The source material, roughly 18-31 mg of unsorted bulk tissue, was used to co-extract RNA and DNA. TCR beta cDNA was prepared out of 500 ng total RNA by means of a constant-region primer. Libraries covering TCR beta were generated through three nested multiplex PCR rounds (using a slightly modified ARM-PCR). A C-beta reverse primer and TRBV1-TRBV30 forward primers served in each of the first two PCR rounds, at about 10 cycles apiece. In TCRdb, the multiplex PCR reads were re-called with MiXCR into one record per CDR3 protein. Of more than 95,000 distinct CDR3 sequences detected, around 83% appear once; the ten largest clones hold more than 15%. This record comes from a study of tumor-infiltrating lymphocytes in primary liver carcinoma. Across the study: Spanning 4.2 to 10 cm, the tumors were T1-T3 N0M0. Study observations and caveats: Tumor region pairs outstripped tumor-adjacent and tumor-blood pairs in overlap. A fraction of only about 7.5-25% of top clones appeared in all five tumor regions.

CDR1 is SGHAT, CDR2 FQDESV, per germline (reference sequence). This CDR3 has 15 residues. The sequenced sample consisted of liver tumor tissue from sampling region 3. Subset indicated: tumor region T3, left-lateral pole. The receptor was derived from a man in his forties or fifties with primary liver carcinoma and hepatitis B virus infection. The rearrangement joins TRBV11-1 to TRBJ1-2; 9 bases map to TRBD1. For the CDR3, the DNA is TGTGCCAGCAGCCCGGGACAGGGCCAGTGCTATGGCCACACCTTC. This translates into CASSPGQGQCYGHTF.